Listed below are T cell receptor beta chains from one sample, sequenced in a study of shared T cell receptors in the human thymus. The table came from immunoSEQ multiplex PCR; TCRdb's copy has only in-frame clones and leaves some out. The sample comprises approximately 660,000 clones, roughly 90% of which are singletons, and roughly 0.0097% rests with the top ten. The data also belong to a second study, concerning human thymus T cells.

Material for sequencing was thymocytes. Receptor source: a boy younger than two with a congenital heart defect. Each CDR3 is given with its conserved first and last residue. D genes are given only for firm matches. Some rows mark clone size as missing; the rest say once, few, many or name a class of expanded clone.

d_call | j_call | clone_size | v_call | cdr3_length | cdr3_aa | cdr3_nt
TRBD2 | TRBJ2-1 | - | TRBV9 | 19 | CASSGTGTSGRALSGEQFF | TGTGCCAGCAGCGGAACCGGGACTAGCGGGAGGGCCCTTTCGGGTGAGCAGTTCTTC
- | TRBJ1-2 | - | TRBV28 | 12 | CASLLSDYGYTF | TGTGCCAGCCTTCTTAGTGACTATGGCTACACCTTC
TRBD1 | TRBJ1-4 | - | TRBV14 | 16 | CASSLQPTGESEKLFF | TGTGCCAGCAGCCTTCAACCGACAGGGGAAAGTGAAAAACTGTTTTTT
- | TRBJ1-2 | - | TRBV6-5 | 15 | CASSSSTYSDYGYAF | TGTGCCAGCAGTTCCTCCACCTATAGCGACTATGGCTACGCCTTC
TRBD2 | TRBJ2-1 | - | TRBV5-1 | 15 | CASGPEAGGYNEQFF | TGCGCCAGCGGACCGGAAGCGGGAGGCTACAATGAGCAGTTCTTC
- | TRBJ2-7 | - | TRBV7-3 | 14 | CARKSESPVYEQYF | TGTGCCAGAAAATCCGAGAGTCCGGTGTACGAGCAGTACTTC
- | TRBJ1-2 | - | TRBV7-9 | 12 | CASSCPGYGYTF | TGTGCCAGCAGCTGCCCAGGGTATGGCTACACCTTC
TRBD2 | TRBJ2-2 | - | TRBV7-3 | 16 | CASSPEGSRGAGELFF | TGTGCCAGCAGCCCCGAGGGGAGTCGGGGGGCCGGGGAGCTGTTTTTT
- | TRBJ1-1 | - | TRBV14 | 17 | CASSQVETWIWNTEAFF | TGTGCCAGCAGCCAAGTCGAGACATGGATCTGGAACACTGAAGCTTTCTTT
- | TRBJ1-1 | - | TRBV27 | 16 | CASSLICPGSNTEAFF | TGTGCCAGCAGTTTAATCTGTCCGGGATCAAACACTGAAGCTTTCTTT
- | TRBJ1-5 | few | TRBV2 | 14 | CASSERTVPQPQHF | TGTGCCAGCAGTGAGCGGACAGTCCCCCAGCCCCAGCATTTT
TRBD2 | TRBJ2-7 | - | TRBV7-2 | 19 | CASSLPLDTGTSRPYEQYF | TGTGCCAGCAGCTTACCACTAGACACTGGGACTAGCCGGCCCTACGAGCAGTACTTC
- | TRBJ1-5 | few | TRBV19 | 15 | CASSAWTAENQPQHF | TGTGCCAGTAGTGCATGGACAGCCGAAAATCAGCCCCAGCATTTT
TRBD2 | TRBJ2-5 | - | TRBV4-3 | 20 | CASSHRFRGGKKPVLETQYF | TGCGCCAGCAGCCATCGCTTCCGGGGGGGAAAGAAACCCGTCTTGGAGACCCAGTACTTC
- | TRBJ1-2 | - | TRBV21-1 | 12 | CASNTGFYGYTF | TGTGCCAGTAATACAGGGTTCTATGGCTACACCTTC